The 22 T cell receptor beta chains given below trace back to one sample, sequenced in a study of monozygotic twins with inflammatory bowel disease. TCRdb re-analyzed the 5' RACE reads; it lists each CDR3 protein once, without DNA. This sample lists some 440,000 distinct CDR3 sequences; its ten largest clones have 2% to 2.5%. The material sequenced was blood. The receptors derive from a human donor with ulcerative colitis or Crohn's disease, or a healthy co-twin of an affected twin (not recorded which).

The chain uses TRBV11-2 and TRBJ1-2; the D call from TCRdb, TRBD1, cannot be confirmed without DNA. Germline CDR1 SGHAT, CDR2 FQNNGV. The CDR3 sequence is 20 residues long. CDR3 loop: CASSTTTRMGGKIYDYGYTF.

The V gene is TRBV7-2, the J gene TRBJ1-4; TCRdb lists TRBD1, though no DNA is available to test this call. Germline loops: CDR1 SGHTA, CDR2 FQGNSA. This CDR3 has 17 residues. This CDR3 is CASSLGQGRKANEKLFF.

The genes are TRBV9 and TRBJ2-2; without DNA, the TCRdb call of TRBD2 cannot be checked. From germline, CDR1 is SGDLS and CDR2 YYNGEE. This CDR3 is built from 15 residues. CDR3: CASSPQLQGTGELFF.

The rearrangement links TRBV10-3 to TRBJ2-6. CDR3 size: 18 residues. Germline CDR1 reads ENHRY; CDR2 reads SYGVKD. CDR3 loop: CAISESVRGTSGANVLTF.

The rearrangement links TRBV5-6 to TRBJ2-2; TCRdb returns TRBD1, unconfirmable since there is no DNA. The CDR3 is made up of 14 amino acids. Germline CDR1 reads SGHDT; CDR2 reads YYEEEE. The CDR3 loop reads CASGRQGAAGELFF.

The V and J genes are TRBV7-9 and TRBJ2-3; there is no DNA to check the TCRdb D call of TRBD2. CDR1 is SEHNR and CDR2 is FQNEAQ in the germline V gene (reference sequence). The CDR3 totals 14 residues. The CDR3 is CAGRRAGATDTQYF. Drawing the rest from reference TRBV7-9 and TRBJ2-3, the complete variable domain is DTGVSQNPRHKITKRGQNVTFRCDPISEHNRLYWYRQTLGQGPEFLTYFQNEAQLEKSRLLSDRFSAERPKGSFSTLEIQRTEQGDSAMYLCAGRRAGATDTQYFGPGTRLTVL.

This chain links TRBV30 with TRBJ2-5. The CDR3 is 11 amino acids. Germline V lookup: CDR1 GTSNPN, CDR2 SVGIG (reference sequence). CDR3: CAWTNPETQYF.

The CDR3 protein is CASSLSGGTLAGYTF. The chain has TRBV28 and TRBJ1-2; TCRdb proposes TRBD1, but this gene call is untestable without DNA. Germline V gives CDR1 MDHEN, CDR2 SYDVKM. The CDR3 extends over 15 amino acids.

The chain joins TRBV20-1 to TRBJ1-1; TCRdb selects TRBD1, and the lack of DNA leaves this call unchecked. The CDR3 runs 14 residues. Germline-derived CDR1 and CDR2 are DFQATT and SNEGSKA (reference sequence). The CDR3 region is CSAVQGGTNTEAFF.

The chain uses TRBV5-8 and TRBJ2-1; the D call from TCRdb, TRBD2, cannot be confirmed without DNA. Germline V gives CDR1 SGHTS, CDR2 YDEGEE. CDR3 length equals 17 residues. The CDR3 sequence is CASSRSLADNSYNEQFF.

The V gene is TRBV27, the J gene TRBJ2-5; TCRdb gives TRBD1 as the D gene, but with no DNA this cannot be confirmed. Looked up from germline, CDR1 is MNHEY and CDR2 is SMNVEV (reference sequence). CDR3 length: 13 residues. The CDR3 spells CASSLKGVETQYF.

The CDR3 reads CSVASWGNTEAFF. The chain links TRBV29-1 to TRBJ1-1. Germline V gene lookup returns CDR1 SQVTM and CDR2 ANQGSEA. This CDR3 region has 13 residues.

CDR3 in amino acids: CASSFVLGERNTGELFF. This chain joins TRBV5-4 and TRBJ2-2; there is no DNA to check the TCRdb D call of TRBD1. CDR1 and CDR2 from the germline V gene are SGHNT and YYREEE (reference sequence). The CDR3 runs to 17 residues.

V is TRBV5-1 and J is TRBJ2-5. CDR1 is SGHRS, CDR2 YFSETQ, per germline. The CDR3 spans 16 residues. The CDR3 sequence: CASSLAVGRVAETQYF.

The chain uses TRBV5-6 and TRBJ1-2; TCRdb selects TRBD1, and the lack of DNA leaves this call unchecked. The germline gives CDR1 SGHDT, CDR2 YYEEEE. This CDR3 comprises 14 residues. This CDR3 reads CASSFRDRVYGYTF.

V usage is TRBV5-1 and J usage is TRBJ1-2; the TCRdb D gene call, TRBD1, has no DNA to confirm it. CDR3 length: 15 amino acids. CDR1 and CDR2 (germline): SGHRS, YFSETQ. The CDR3 region is CASSLAPDSVYGYTF.

The chain's CDR3 is CASSSRWGSIGTDTQYF. The V gene is TRBV5-1, the J gene TRBJ2-3; TCRdb picks TRBD1, but there is no DNA to check that call. The CDR3 covers 17 residues. Germline CDR1 reads SGHRS; CDR2 reads YFSETQ.

This CDR3 is CASSLGTSGSLKEQYF. The rearrangement uses TRBV7-6 and TRBJ2-7; TCRdb selects TRBD2, and the lack of DNA leaves this call unchecked. This CDR3 region has 16 residues. Germline CDR1 and CDR2: SGHVS and FNYEAQ.

V usage is TRBV29-1 and J usage is TRBJ1-1; lacking DNA, the TRBD1 call made by TCRdb goes unchecked. There are 17 residues in the CDR3. Germline CDR1 is SQVTM and CDR2 is ANQGSEA. The CDR3 region is CSVVTNRVPGSNTEAFF.

The chain uses TRBV18 and TRBJ1-1; without DNA, the TCRdb call of TRBD1 cannot be checked. The V gene's germline CDR1 is KGHSH and CDR2 LQKENI. The CDR3 extends over 17 amino acids. CDR3: CASSRTGTGAPNTEAFF.

This sequence joins TRBV7-9 and TRBJ1-1. This CDR3 spans 13 amino acids. Germline assignment: CDR1 SEHNR and CDR2 FQNEAQ (reference sequence). The CDR3 spells CASSPAAGLEAFF.

The gene calls are TRBV9 and TRBJ2-3; TCRdb indicates TRBD2, and absent DNA this call remains unverified. The CDR3 is 15 amino acids. From germline, CDR1 is SGDLS and CDR2 YYNGEE. CDR3 sequence: CASSGRLGPSDTQYF.